The next 20 T cell receptor delta chains were all read from a single sample in a study of gammadelta T cells in human blood. TCRdb reanalysed the RT-PCR reads via CATT. This repertoire shows about 1,900 delta-chain clones, 2.8% found once; its top ten account for roughly 22%. Source material: Vgamma9Vdelta2 gamma-delta T cells from fetal blood. Receptors originate from a human fetus.

This clone is termed medium-sized. The rearrangement links TRDV2 to TRDJ3, with 11 positions matching TRDD3. The CDR3 has 17 amino acids. The V and J ends lost 1 base and 2 bases, in that order; junction bases with no gene match: 0. CDR1 GEAIGNYY and CDR2 EKD come from the germline V gene. CDR3 coding DNA: TGTGCCTGTGACACTGGGGGATACGCCTGGGACACCCGACAGATGTTTTTC. Translating it yields CACDTGGYAWDTRQMFF.

This clone is labeled as medium-sized. The chain employs TRDV2 and TRDJ2; 9 bases are a match to TRDD3. The CDR3 is 19 amino acids. Germline trimming cut 0 bases from V and 0 bases from J; bases unmatched to any gene: 10. In germline, CDR1 is GEAIGNYY, CDR2 EKD. CDR3 residues: CACDTIGTGGTALTAQLFF. The CDR3 bases are TGTGCCTGTGACACCATTGGTACTGGGGGAACAGCTTTGACAGCACAACTCTTCTTT.

This clone was recorded a few times. The protein recorded in TCRdb matches a much larger clone and deviates from this DNA's translation at residue 12, suggesting a read error; the protein here is obtained by translating the DNA. The rearrangement joins TRDV2 to TRDJ3; 11 nucleotides align to TRDD3. TCRdb records no J gene; here it was assigned by comparing the DNA to germline. The length of the CDR3 is 19 residues. The germline V gene encodes CDR1 GEAIGNYY and CDR2 EKD. CDR3 DNA: TGTGCCTGTGACACCGTACTGGGGGATAGCTCCCGGGACACCCGACAGATGTTTTTC. This encodes CACDTVLGDSSRDTRQMFF.

Within the sample, this clone is large. This sequence joins TRDV2 and TRDJ2; 8 nucleotides agree with TRDD3. The germline V gene encodes CDR1 GEAIGNYY and CDR2 EKD. The CDR3 runs 16 residues. With V trimmed by 1 base and J by 0 bases, 3 bases remained unmatched. The CDR3 bases are TGTGCCTGTGACACGGGATACGGGGCTTTGACAGCACAACTCTTCTTT. Amino acids: CACDTGYGALTAQLFF.

This clone is medium-sized by share. The J gene is TRDJ3, the V gene TRDV2; the match to TRDD3 covers 10 bases. Germline V gene sequence: CDR1 GEAIGNYY, CDR2 EKD. V shed 0 bases, J shed 0 bases, and the junction held 4 bases outside the gene matches. The CDR3 extends over 19 amino acids. CDR3: CACDTAAGGYSWDTRQMFF. For the CDR3, the DNA is TGTGCCTGTGACACCGCGGCTGGGGGATACTCCTGGGACACCCGACAGATGTTTTTC.

This clone is labeled medium-sized (0.01 to 0.1%). The sample holds other DNA sequences that translate to the same CDR3. The rearrangement joins TRDV2 to TRDJ2, with 11 bases identical to TRDD3. The trim removed 0 bases at V and 2 bases at J, leaving 4 bases unmatched. CDR3 length: 17 amino acids. CDR1 is GEAIGNYY, CDR2 EKD, per germline. The CDR3 protein is CACDTVAGGYLTAQLFF. The CDR3 DNA reads as TGTGCCTGTGACACCGTAGCTGGGGGATACTTGACAGCACAACTCTTCTTT.

This clone occurred a few times. The protein given by TCRdb reflects a much larger clone and differs at residue 9 from this DNA's translation, likely from a read error; the protein shown is the DNA's translation. The chain is built from TRDV2 and TRDJ2, with 11 bases that match TRDD3. Germline V gene sequence: CDR1 GEAIGNYY, CDR2 EKD. The CDR3 has 15 residues. Germline trimming cut 2 bases from V and 7 bases from J; bases unmatched to any gene: 5. The CDR3 loop reads CACDILGDKQAQLFF. The CDR3 DNA sequence: TGTGCCTGTGACATACTGGGGGATAAGCAAGCACAACTCTTCTTT.

This clone is classed as large. Other nucleotide sequences from this sample produce the same CDR3. The chain couples TRDV2 to TRDJ3; 9 bases fit TRDD3. This CDR3 spans 17 amino acids. In germline, CDR1 is GEAIGNYY, CDR2 EKD. Losses at the gene ends were 2 bases for V and 1 base for J; bases not matched to a gene: 2. The CDR3 nucleotides are TGTGCCTGTGACAATACTGGGGGATCCTGGGACACCCGACAGATGTTTTTC. Translation: CACDNTGGSWDTRQMFF.

This clone was seen more than once but under ten times. This chain uses TRDV2 with TRDJ2; 9 nucleotides align to TRDD3. This CDR3 contains 18 residues. Germline CDR1 GEAIGNYY, CDR2 EKD. Trimming cost V 3 bases and J 1 base; bases outside gene matches: 11. CDR3 region: CACDSLVLGESLTAQLFF. The DNA for the CDR3 is TGTGCCTGTGACTCGCTTGTACTGGGGGAAAGTTTGACAGCACAACTCTTCTTT.

With respect to this clone: TCRdb has a much larger clone's protein, which differs at residue 14 from the translation of this DNA, likely because of a read error; what is shown is the protein translated from the DNA. The chain uses TRDV2 and TRDJ2; TRDD3 matches 12 bases. This CDR3 region has 16 residues. Germline CDR1 and CDR2: GEAIGNYY and EKD. The CDR3 region has the DNA TGTGCCTGTGACACACTGGGGGATACTTTGACAGCACAACCCTTCTTT. Its translation: CACDTLGDTLTAQPFF.

The sample holds a few counts of this clone. J is TRDJ3 and V is TRDV2, with TRDD3 matching over 12 bases. In germline, CDR1 is GEAIGNYY, CDR2 EKD. Trimming cost V 2 bases and J 0 bases; bases outside gene matches: 13. The CDR3 has 22 residues. The CDR3 nucleotides read TGTGCCTGTGACAGCGTTCTACTGGGGGATACCCCTAGCTCCTGGGACACCCGACAGATGTTTTTC. Translated, it gives CACDSVLLGDTPSSWDTRQMFF.

By frequency in the sample, this clone is medium-sized. The V call is TRDV2, the J call TRDJ3, with 9 bases matching TRDD3. This CDR3 spans 16 amino acids. J lost 0 bases, V lost 6 bases, and 2 bases had no gene match. Germline V gene sequence: CDR1 GEAIGNYY, CDR2 EKD. CDR3 DNA: TGTGCCTGTACTGGGGGAAGCTCCTGGGACACCCGACAGATGTTTTTC. Amino acids: CACTGGSSWDTRQMFF.

This clone is classed as large (0.1 to 1%). Just one base apart from a much larger clone, this may be a read error. The sample contains more than one DNA sequence encoding this CDR3. The chain couples TRDV2 to TRDJ3; 8 nucleotides line up with TRDD3. The CDR3 has 17 residues. V gave up 0 bases and J gave up 0 bases; unmatched junction bases: 0. Germline CDR1 and CDR2: GEAIGNYY and EKD. CDR3 region: CACDTWGISWDTRQMFF. The CDR3 DNA follows: TGTGCCTGTGACACCTGGGGGATCTCCTGGGACACCCGACAGATGTTTTTC.

A note on this clone: TCRdb's listed protein matches a much larger clone and diverges from this DNA's translation at residue 9, likely through a read error; the protein shown comes from the DNA. The chain combines TRDV2 with TRDJ2; TRDD3 agrees at 11 bases. As TCRdb names no J gene, one was assigned here on the basis of a DNA match to germline. Germline values: CDR1 GEAIGNYY, CDR2 EKD. The V segment lost 3 bases and the J segment 6 bases; nucleotides outside the gene matches: 2. CDR3 length: 14 amino acids. In DNA, the CDR3 is TGTGCCTGTGACTACTGGGGGATATCAGCACAACTCTTCTTT. Residues: CACDYWGISAQLFF.

The gene calls are TRDV2 and TRDJ3; 8 bases agree with TRDD3. V shed 0 bases, J shed 2 bases, and the junction held 5 bases outside the gene matches. The germline V gene encodes CDR1 GEAIGNYY and CDR2 EKD. The length of the CDR3 is 18 residues. The CDR3 DNA sequence: TGTGCCTGTGACACCCCCGGGGATACCCCCTGGGACACCCGACAGATGTTTTTC. Its translation is CACDTPGDTPWDTRQMFF.

This clone is labeled as medium-sized. The rearrangement joins TRDV2 to TRDJ3, with TRDD3 matching 13 bases. CDR3 length: 21 residues. Trimming took 3 bases from V and 0 from J; bases not matched to a gene: 10. Germline CDR1 reads GEAIGNYY; CDR2 reads EKD. The CDR3 protein is CACDDLSTGGYDSWDTRQMFF. The CDR3 DNA follows: TGTGCCTGTGACGACCTAAGTACTGGGGGATACGACTCCTGGGACACCCGACAGATGTTTTTC.

This clone is labeled as medium-sized. This chain uses TRDV2 with TRDJ3, with TRDD2 as a possible D gene (5 bases). Here the J gene came from matching the DNA to germline, since TCRdb omits it. Germline V gene data show CDR1 as GEAIGNYY and CDR2 as EKD. CDR3 size: 20 residues. The V gene lost 3 bases and the J gene lost 0 bases, with 20 bases spanning the gap. CDR3 sequence reads: CACDPLLPTLSSWDTRQMFF. The CDR3 bases are TGTGCCTGTGACCCCCTTCTGCCGACACTCAGCTCCTGGGACACCCGACAGATGTTTTTC.

By frequency in the sample, this clone is medium-sized. This rearrangement joins TRDV2 to TRDJ3; 7 positions agree with TRDD3. The length of the CDR3 is 18 residues. Per germline, CDR1 GEAIGNYY and CDR2 EKD. The ends lost 3 bases at V and 0 bases at J; junction bases unmatched: 7. In DNA, the CDR3 is TGTGCCTGTGACTACCTGGGGGTACGCTCCTGGGACACCCGACAGATGTTTTTC. It translates to CACDYLGVRSWDTRQMFF.

The rearrangement joins TRDV2 to TRDJ3; 13 bases are shared with TRDD3. The J gene is not listed in TCRdb, so it was assigned here from a DNA match to germline. CDR1 and CDR2 from the germline V gene are GEAIGNYY and EKD. J gave up 3 bases and V 2 bases, and 6 bases lay outside the gene matches. The length of the CDR3 is 19 residues. CDR3 nucleotide sequence: TGTGCCTGTGACAGTCTTACTGGGGGATACGACTGGGACACCCGACAGATGTTTTTC. The encoded protein is CACDSLTGGYDWDTRQMFF.

By sample share, this clone is medium-sized. The chain recombines TRDV2 with TRDJ3, with 12 bases identical to TRDD3. The germline V gene has CDR1 GEAIGNYY and CDR2 EKD. V lost 4 bases and J lost 0; bases outside the gene matches: 6. The CDR3 loop spans 19 amino acids. The CDR3 coding sequence is TGTGCCTGTGATTCCTTACTGGGGGATACCTCCTGGGACACCCGACAGATGTTTTTC. Encoded protein: CACDSLLGDTSWDTRQMFF.